Listed here are 32 T cell receptor beta chains from one sample, sequenced in a study of T cell responses to AZD1222 COVID-19 vaccine. The data were produced by immunoSEQ multiplex PCR, yet TCRdb's version contains in-frame clones alone and is incomplete. The table lists 150,000 to 200,000 clones, approximately 90% of them singletons, with approximately 1.2% in the top ten. Source: peripheral blood, taken 28 days after the second AZD1222 dose. The origin of the receptors is an adult who received the AZD1222 COVID-19 vaccine.

With respect to this clone: Other DNA sequences in the sample encode the same CDR3. The CDR3 region has the DNA TGTGCCAGCAGCTTAGGCAGGTCCTACGAGCAGTACTTC. Amino acid sequence: CASSLGRSYEQYF. This chain links TRBV5-4 with TRBJ2-7; D unclear. The length of the CDR3 is 13 residues. Per germline, CDR1 SGHNT and CDR2 YYREEE (reference sequence). Between the trimmed V and J ends, which lost 2 bases and 1 base, there was a span of 7 bases.

The chain has TRBV5-1 and TRBJ1-5, with 9 bases identical to TRBD1. V lost 4 bases, J lost 4 bases, and 3 bases stayed unmatched. Germline V gene sequence: CDR1 SGHRS, CDR2 YFSETQ. CDR3 size: 14 residues. The CDR3 DNA reads as TGCGCCAGCAGCCCGGGACAGGGAAATCAGCCCCAGCATTTT. Encoded protein: CASSPGQGNQPQHF.

This chain connects TRBV19 to TRBJ1-1; TRBD1 aligns across 11 bases. The CDR3 runs 17 residues. Germline V gene sequence: CDR1 LNHDA, CDR2 SQIVND (reference sequence). Trimming at V came to 7 bases and at J to 2 bases, leaving 12 bases not matched to a gene. The CDR3 sequence is CASIRTGGNVINTEAFF. In nucleotides, the CDR3 is TGTGCCAGTATCCGGACAGGGGGCAATGTTATCAACACTGAAGCTTTCTTT.

There are a few counts of this clone. CDR3 coding DNA: TGTGCCAGCAGTTTCCAGTCCGGGATCTATAATTCACCCCTCCACTTT. This encodes CASSFQSGIYNSPLHF. The chain is built from TRBV27 and TRBJ1-6, with unresolved D. Trimming stripped 3 bases from V and 3 bases from J, with 12 bases between. The CDR3 extends over 16 amino acids. Germline V lookup: CDR1 MNHEY, CDR2 SMNVEV (reference sequence).

This sequence joins TRBV12-5 and TRBJ2-1; 12 bases align to TRBD2. V lost 0 bases, J lost 2 bases, and 11 bases stayed unmatched. Looked up from germline, CDR1 is LGHNT and CDR2 is FRNRAP. This CDR3 is 20 amino acids long. In DNA form, the CDR3 reads TGTGCTAGTGGTTTGGTACGATCTAGCGGGGGGGCCCTGCCCTACAATGAGCAGTTCTTC. This translates into CASGLVRSSGGALPYNEQFF. Using reference TRBV12-5 and TRBJ2-1 for the parts outside the CDR3, the full variable domain is DARVTQTPRHKVTEMGQEVTMRCQPILGHNTVFWYRQTMMQGLELLAYFRNRAPLDDSGMPKDRFSAEMPDATLATLKIQPSEPRDSAVYFCASGLVRSSGGALPYNEQFFGPGTRLTVL.

The gene calls are TRBV27 and TRBJ1-6, with 10 bases fitting TRBD1. Per germline, CDR1 MNHEY and CDR2 SMNVEV (reference sequence). The CDR3 is 17 amino acids. V shed 5 bases, J shed 3 bases, and the junction held 7 bases outside the gene matches. The CDR3 nucleotides read TGTGCCAGCAGTCCTTACCGGGACAGGGGCTATAATTCACCCCTCCACTTT. This translates into CASSPYRDRGYNSPLHF.

The chain employs TRBV29-1 and TRBJ2-1, with 8 nucleotides matching TRBD1. With 0 bases clipped from V and 5 bases from J, the junction kept 9 bases outside the gene matches. Germline assignment: CDR1 SQVTM and CDR2 ANQGSEA. This CDR3 region has 16 residues. CDR3 loop: CSVEDRGPRLNNEQFF. In nucleotides, the CDR3 is TGCAGCGTTGAAGACAGGGGGCCCCGCCTGAACAATGAGCAGTTCTTC.

This clone has a single count. The rearrangement joins TRBV7-9 to TRBJ2-7; tentative D call: TRBD2 (7 bases). Between the trimmed V and J ends, which lost 4 bases and 6 bases, there was a span of 13 bases. Germline-derived CDR1 and CDR2 are SEHNR and FQNEAQ (reference sequence). The CDR3 has 13 amino acids. CDR3 region: CASSWVGGPEQYF. DNA of the CDR3: TGTGCCAGCAGCTGGGTGGGGGGGCCCGAGCAGTACTTC.

The DNA of the CDR3 is TGTGCCAGCTCACCAGCTCGGGACACTGAAGCTTTCTTT. This codes for CASSPARDTEAFF. The rearrangement uses TRBV18 and TRBJ1-1; D not certain. V was shortened by 2 bases and J by 3 bases, with 7 bases between the two germline ends. This CDR3 is built from 13 residues. Germline V CDR1 and CDR2: KGHSH, LQKENI.

V and J are TRBV6-6 and TRBJ1-2; 9 nucleotides align to TRBD1. V lost 5 bases and J lost 7; bases outside the gene matches: 2. The CDR3 is 12 residues long. The germline V gene encodes CDR1 MNHNY and CDR2 SVGAGI (reference sequence). The CDR3 DNA follows: TGTGCCAGCAGTGGGACAGGGTTTGGCTACACCTTC. Translation: CASSGTGFGYTF.

V is TRBV15 and J is TRBJ2-2; D is unresolved. The CDR3 is made up of 12 amino acids. V shed 2 bases and J shed 7 bases, with 5 bases lying between them. Germline-derived CDR1 and CDR2 are LNHNV and YYDKDF (reference sequence). CDR3 DNA sequence: TGTGCCACCAGCAGATTCGACGGGGAGCTGTTTTTT. Translation: CATSRFDGELFF.

This sequence joins TRBV5-1 and TRBJ2-1; TRBD1 is a possible D gene (5 bases). The CDR3 has 14 amino acids. V lost 0 bases and J 8 bases, leaving 12 bases between the germline ends. CDR1 is SGHRS and CDR2 is YFSETQ in the germline V gene. In DNA form, the CDR3 reads TGCGCCAGCAGCTTGGGCCAGGGTAACGATGAGCAGTTCTTC. Protein sequence: CASSLGQGNDEQFF.

The chain employs TRBV6-5 and TRBJ2-1; no clear D. The CDR3 has 12 residues. V lost 8 bases and J 2 bases, leaving 7 bases between the germline ends. Germline CDR1 reads MNHEY; CDR2 reads SVGAGI. CDR3 sequence (DNA): TGTGCCAGCGAAACGGCCTACAATGAGCAGTTCTTC. Translated: CASETAYNEQFF.

The genes are TRBV10-3 and TRBJ2-1, with 11 bases matching TRBD2. The CDR3 runs to 16 residues. The J segment lost 7 bases and the V segment lost 8 bases, leaving 13 bases of the junction unmatched. In germline, CDR1 is ENHRY, CDR2 SYGVKD. The CDR3 is CAIRGNLAGGLNEQFF. CDR3 DNA sequence: TGTGCCATCCGGGGTAATCTAGCGGGAGGCTTGAATGAGCAGTTCTTC.

CDR3 region: CASSVQRGRSGELFF. DNA for the CDR3: TGTGCCAGCAGTGTGCAGCGGGGGAGGTCCGGGGAGCTGTTTTTT. The J gene is TRBJ2-2, the V gene TRBV2; 8 bases are a match to TRBD2. The CDR3 runs to 15 residues. V dropped 4 bases and J dropped 6; count of bases not matched to a gene: 7. Germline lookup yields CDR1 SNHLY and CDR2 FYNNEI.

This clone came up a few times. The chain carries TRBV19 and TRBJ2-2; 9 nucleotides align to TRBD1. CDR1 and CDR2 (germline): LNHDA, SQIVND (reference sequence). With V trimmed by 6 bases and J by 7 bases, 9 bases remained unmatched. There are 15 residues in the CDR3. The CDR3 loop is CASRKYRGQIGELFF. CDR3 bases: TGTGCCAGTAGGAAATACAGGGGGCAGATCGGGGAGCTGTTTTTT.

A few counts support this clone. The chain combines TRBV9 with TRBJ2-2, with 11 positions matching TRBD1. Germline CDR1 and CDR2: SGDLS and YYNGEE. CDR3 length: 15 residues. Trimming took 4 bases from V and 5 from J; bases not matched to a gene: 4. The CDR3 DNA reads as TGTGCCAGCAGCATCGGGACAGGGGGAACCGGGGAGCTGTTTTTT. Its translation: CASSIGTGGTGELFF.

This clone has a single count. The V gene is TRBV19, the J gene TRBJ2-7; TRBD1 might be the D (6 bases). The CDR3 has 13 residues. Germline CDR1 LNHDA, CDR2 SQIVND (reference sequence). With 9 bases removed from V and 3 bases from J, the gap between germline ends came to 15 bases. Here the CDR3 DNA reads TGTGCCAGCCAGGGGCCTGTAAGCTACGAGCAGTACTTC. This encodes CASQGPVSYEQYF. Full variable domain (remainder filled in from reference TRBV19 and TRBJ2-7): DGGITQSPKYLFRKEGQNVTLSCEQNLNHDAMYWYRQDPGQGLRLIYYSQIVNDFQKGDIAEGYSVSREKKESFPLTVTSAQKNPTAFYLCASQGPVSYEQYFGPGTRLTVT.

J is TRBJ2-3 and V is TRBV28, with a tentative D call TRBD2 (6 bases). The V and J ends lost 8 bases and 4 bases respectively, with 7 bases between them. The CDR3 has 11 amino acids. Per the germline V gene, CDR1 is MDHEN and CDR2 is SYDVKM. CDR3 DNA: TGTGCCAGCGGAGGGCCAGATACGCAGTATTTT. Amino acid sequence: CASGGPDTQYF.

In this sample, this clone turned up once. The rearrangement joins TRBV2 to TRBJ1-5; tentative D call: TRBD1 (5 bases). V lost 3 bases and J lost 9, with 15 bases in between. This CDR3 is 14 amino acids long. Germline assignment: CDR1 SNHLY and CDR2 FYNNEI. The CDR3, as DNA: TGTGCCAGCAGTGAGCCGGCGGGGGGTCTGCCCCAGCATTTT. The encoded protein is CASSEPAGGLPQHF.

This chain uses TRBV20-1 with TRBJ1-2; 10 positions agree with TRBD1. Trimming at V came to 3 bases and at J to 6 bases, leaving 13 bases not matched to a gene. Per germline, CDR1 DFQATT and CDR2 SNEGSKA (reference sequence). This CDR3 has 16 residues. In nucleotides, the CDR3 is TGCAGTGCTAGTTCCCCGGGACAGGGGTCGGTTCATGGCTACACCTTC. This codes for CSASSPGQGSVHGYTF.

The rearrangement uses TRBV29-1 and TRBJ2-3; TRBD2 matches 8 bases. CDR1 and CDR2 from the germline V gene are SQVTM and ANQGSEA. The CDR3 runs to 15 residues. After removal of 4 bases from V and 2 bases from J, the junction contained 8 bases not matched to a gene. CDR3 residues: CSVVIAGGSTDTQYF. In DNA, the CDR3 is TGCAGCGTTGTCATCGCGGGAGGATCCACAGATACGCAGTATTTT.

The V gene is TRBV5-8, the J gene TRBJ1-6, with D possibly matching TRBD1 (6 bases). V lost 1 base, J lost 9 bases, and 11 bases lay in between. CDR1 is SGHTS, CDR2 YDEGEE, per germline. CDR3 length equals 14 residues. CDR3 coding DNA: TGTGCCAGCAGCTTGTCAGGGGTTGGTTCACCCCTCCACTTT. Protein: CASSLSGVGSPLHF.

The rearrangement links TRBV20-1 to TRBJ1-2; D gene unclear. V lost 3 bases and J 5 bases, leaving 16 bases between the germline ends. The V gene's germline CDR1 is DFQATT and CDR2 SNEGSKA (reference sequence). This CDR3 region has 14 residues. The CDR3 is CSASFMGGSYGYTF. Here the CDR3 DNA reads TGCAGTGCTAGTTTTATGGGCGGGTCGTATGGCTACACCTTC.

The V call is TRBV6-1, the J call TRBJ2-5; tentative D call: TRBD2 (5 bases). The germline V gene has CDR1 MNHNS and CDR2 SASEGT. CDR3 length equals 18 residues. The ends were cut back, 4 bases at V and 2 bases at J, with 23 bases in the middle. The CDR3: CASSALGGRVPLQETQYF. DNA of the CDR3: TGTGCCAGCAGTGCCCTAGGAGGTCGAGTTCCTCTGCAAGAGACCCAGTACTTC.

CDR3 loop: CASSIYRGRDTEAFF. The CDR3 coding sequence is TGTGCCAGCAGCATTTACAGGGGGCGGGACACTGAAGCTTTCTTT. The chain uses TRBV9 and TRBJ1-1; TRBD1 matches at 9 bases. Germline V gene sequence: CDR1 SGDLS, CDR2 YYNGEE. The CDR3 covers 15 residues. Trimming at V came to 4 bases and at J to 3 bases, leaving 7 bases not matched to a gene.

The chain uses TRBV10-2 and TRBJ1-5, with D hard to call. Germline-derived CDR1 and CDR2 are WSHSY and SAAADI. The CDR3 is 17 residues long. Trimming shortened V by 4 bases and J by 3 bases, and 19 bases separated the two germline ends. CDR3 residues: CASSAGWVQVDNQPQHF. CDR3 coding DNA: TGCGCCAGCAGTGCGGGGTGGGTGCAGGTAGACAATCAGCCCCAGCATTTT.

This clone was counted a few times. CDR3 nucleotide sequence: TGTGCCTGGAGGGGGGGTTCACCCCTCCACTTT. Its protein is CAWRGGSPLHF. The chain joins TRBV30 to TRBJ1-6; TRBD1 is a possible D gene (5 bases). Deletions cut 3 bases from V and 9 bases from J, with 6 bases between. CDR3 length: 11 residues. CDR1 is GTSNPN, CDR2 SVGIG, per germline (reference sequence).

The V gene is TRBV5-1, the J gene TRBJ1-6, with D uncertain. This CDR3 has 15 residues. V lost 4 bases and J 0 bases, leaving 8 bases between the germline ends. Germline-derived CDR1 and CDR2 are SGHRS and YFSETQ. The CDR3 bases are TGCGCCAGCAGCGAAGGGAGCTCCTATAATTCACCCCTCCACTTT. Its protein is CASSEGSSYNSPLHF.

The genes are TRBV28 and TRBJ1-6; TRBD1 is a possible D gene (5 bases). The germline V and J ends were trimmed by 5 bases and 3 bases, with 11 bases remaining between them. The CDR3 totals 15 residues. Looked up from germline, CDR1 is MDHEN and CDR2 is SYDVKM. The CDR3 protein is CASSPWGNYNSPLHF. In DNA form, the CDR3 reads TGTGCCAGCAGTCCATGGGGGAACTATAATTCACCCCTCCACTTT.

The chain combines TRBV5-1 with TRBJ1-2; the D is unclear. V was trimmed by 5 bases and J by 2 bases, leaving 16 bases between them. The CDR3 length is 15 residues. Germline CDR1 SGHRS, CDR2 YFSETQ. CDR3 loop: CASRGPTPGNYGYTF. The CDR3 nucleotides are TGCGCCAGCAGAGGACCGACACCGGGAAACTATGGCTACACCTTC.

This clone was seen only once. This chain links TRBV15 with TRBJ2-1; 10 bases map to TRBD2. Germline lookup yields CDR1 LNHNV and CDR2 YYDKDF (reference sequence). The CDR3 is made up of 15 amino acids. Trimming removed 5 bases from V and 9 bases from J; junction bases left unmatched: 10. CDR3 sequence: CATSFPSGSGREQFF. The CDR3 nucleotides read TGTGCCACCAGCTTCCCTAGCGGGAGTGGGCGTGAGCAGTTCTTC.